Given below is one T cell receptor beta chain in context. What it recognizes is unknown. Measured with immunoSEQ multiplex PCR; TCRdb has only the in-frame clones, and not every one. The sample has 15,000 to 20,000 clones; less than 80% are singletons. The data were taken from a study of T cell clonotyping in hematopoietic cell transplantation. Blood collection times were about day -28 and days 30, 100, 180 posttransplant. The CDR3 extends over 14 amino acids. Germline CDR1 and CDR2: SGHDT and YYEEEE. With 4 bases removed from V and 0 bases from J, the gap between germline ends came to 10 bases. General study findings and limits: At the given depth, recipient repertoires were over 95% de novo clonotypes. Graft donor and pretransplant recipient Inverse Simpson Index values predicted broader posttransplant TCR diversity. Pathologically expanded recipient clonotypes increased progressively from day 30 to day 180 as diversity fell.

The receptor's source is a male patient aged 50 to 59 who had an allogeneic stem cell transplant from an unrelated donor, so T cells may come from the graft donor. Some clones in this sample may be carry-over from other donors' samples. This chain uses TRBV5-6 with TRBJ1-1; D remains unclear. The sequences come from PBMCs, collected 30 days after allogeneic stem cell transplant. Written as DNA, the CDR3 is TGTGCCAGCAGCCAATCAGGTATGAACACTGAAGCTTTCTTT. Encoded protein: CASSQSGMNTEAFF.